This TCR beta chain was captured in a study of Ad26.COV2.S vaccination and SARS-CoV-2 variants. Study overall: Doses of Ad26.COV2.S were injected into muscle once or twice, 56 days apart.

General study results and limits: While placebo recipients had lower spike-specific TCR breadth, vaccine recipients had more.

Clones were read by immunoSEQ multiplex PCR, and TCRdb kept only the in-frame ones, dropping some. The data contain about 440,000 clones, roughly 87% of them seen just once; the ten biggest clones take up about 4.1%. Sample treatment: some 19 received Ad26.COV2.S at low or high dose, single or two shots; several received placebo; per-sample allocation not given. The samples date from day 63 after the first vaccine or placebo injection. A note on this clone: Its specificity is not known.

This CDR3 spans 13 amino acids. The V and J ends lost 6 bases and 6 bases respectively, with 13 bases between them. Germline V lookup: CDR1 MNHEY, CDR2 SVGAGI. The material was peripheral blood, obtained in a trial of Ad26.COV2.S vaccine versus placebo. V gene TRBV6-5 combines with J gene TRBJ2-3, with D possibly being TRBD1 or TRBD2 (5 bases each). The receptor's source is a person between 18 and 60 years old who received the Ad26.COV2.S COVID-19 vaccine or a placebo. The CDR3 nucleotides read TGTGCCAGCAGACGGGACGGCGCCGATACGCAGTATTTT. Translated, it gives CASRRDGADTQYF.